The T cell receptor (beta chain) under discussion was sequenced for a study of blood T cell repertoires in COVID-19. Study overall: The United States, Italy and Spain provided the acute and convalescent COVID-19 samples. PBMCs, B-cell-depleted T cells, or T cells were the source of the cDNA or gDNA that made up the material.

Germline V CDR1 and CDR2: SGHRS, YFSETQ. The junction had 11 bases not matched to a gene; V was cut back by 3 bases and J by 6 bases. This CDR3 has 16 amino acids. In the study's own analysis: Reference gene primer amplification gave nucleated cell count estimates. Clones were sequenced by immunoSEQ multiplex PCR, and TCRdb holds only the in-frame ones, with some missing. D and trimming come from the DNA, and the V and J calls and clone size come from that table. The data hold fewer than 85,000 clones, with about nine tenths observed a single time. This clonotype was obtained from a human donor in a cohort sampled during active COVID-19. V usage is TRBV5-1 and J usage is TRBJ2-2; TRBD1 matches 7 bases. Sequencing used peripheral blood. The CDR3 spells CASSSPGGGSSGELFF. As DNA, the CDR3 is TGCGCCAGCAGCTCCCCAGGGGGTGGGTCGTCCGGGGAGCTGTTTTTT.